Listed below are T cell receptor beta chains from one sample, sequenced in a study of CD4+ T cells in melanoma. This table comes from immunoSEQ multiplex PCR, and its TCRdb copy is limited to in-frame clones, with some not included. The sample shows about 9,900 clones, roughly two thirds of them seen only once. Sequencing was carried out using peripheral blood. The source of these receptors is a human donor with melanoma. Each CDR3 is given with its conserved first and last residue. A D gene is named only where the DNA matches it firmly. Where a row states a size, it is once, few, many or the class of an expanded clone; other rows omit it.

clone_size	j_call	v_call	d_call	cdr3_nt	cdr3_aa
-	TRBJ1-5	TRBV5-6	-	TGTGCCAGCAGCAATTCGAAGGGGTCCAGCAATCAGCCCCAGCATTTT	CASSNSKGSSNQPQHF
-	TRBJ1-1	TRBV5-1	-	TGCGCCAGCAGCAAGCCGGCCCCGGGAGGGAACACTGAAGCTTTCTTT	CASSKPAPGGNTEAFF
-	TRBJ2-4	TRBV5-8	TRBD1	TGTGCCAGCAGCTTGGGAAAGGGGGCGCGTAACATTCAGTACTTC	CASSLGKGARNIQYF
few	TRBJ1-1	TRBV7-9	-	TGTGCCAGCAGCTTATCGGGGGCGTACACTGAAGCTTTCTTT	CASSLSGAYTEAFF
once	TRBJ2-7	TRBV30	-	TGTGCCTGGAGAGGGCCCGAAGCCTACGAGCAGTACTTC	CAWRGPEAYEQYF
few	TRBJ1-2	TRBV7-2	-	TGTGCCAGCAGCTTAGCGGCGGGCGGGGGTCTTGGCTACACCTTC	CASSLAAGGGLGYTF
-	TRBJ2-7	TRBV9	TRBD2	TGTGCCAGCAGCGCCTCTAGCGGGGAACCTTACTACGAGCAGTACTTC	CASSASSGEPYYEQYF
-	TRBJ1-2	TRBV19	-	TGTGCCAGTAGTGTAGGCGGGGACTATGGCTACACCTTC	CASSVGGDYGYTF
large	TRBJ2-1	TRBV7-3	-	TGTGCCAGCAGCCAAGGACTGCACTCCTACAATGAGCAGTTCTTC	CASSQGLHSYNEQFF
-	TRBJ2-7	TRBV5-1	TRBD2	TGCGCCAGCAGCTTGTGGGGGTGGCGAGTAGCGGGGGCGAGCTCCTACGAGCAGTACTTC	CASSLWGWRVAGASSYEQYF
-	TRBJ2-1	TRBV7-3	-	TGTGCCAGCAGCTTACTAGGGGGGGCCGGGGATGAGCAGTTCTTC	CASSLLGGAGDEQFF
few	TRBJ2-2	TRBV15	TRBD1	TGTGCCACCAGCAGATCACAGGGGGACGGGGAGCTGTTTTTT	CATSRSQGDGELFF
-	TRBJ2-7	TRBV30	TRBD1	TGTGCCTGGAGTGTCTTACAGGGGGCAGGGGAGCAGTACTTC	CAWSVLQGAGEQYF
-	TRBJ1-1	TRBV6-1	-	TGTGCCAGCTTCAGGGGAGGAAGGACTGAAGCTTTCTTT	CASFRGGRTEAFF
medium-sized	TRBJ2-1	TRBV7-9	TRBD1	TGTGCCAGCGGTAGAACCGGGACAGGGGCCTACAATGAGCAGTTCTTC	CASGRTGTGAYNEQFF
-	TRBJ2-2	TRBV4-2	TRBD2	TGTGCCAGCAGCCAAGGACTAGCGGGGGGCACCGGGGAGCTGTTTTTT	CASSQGLAGGTGELFF
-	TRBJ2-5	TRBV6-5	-	TGTGCCAGCAGTTCCCTAGGTTCAGGAGAGACCCAGTACTTC	CASSSLGSGETQYF